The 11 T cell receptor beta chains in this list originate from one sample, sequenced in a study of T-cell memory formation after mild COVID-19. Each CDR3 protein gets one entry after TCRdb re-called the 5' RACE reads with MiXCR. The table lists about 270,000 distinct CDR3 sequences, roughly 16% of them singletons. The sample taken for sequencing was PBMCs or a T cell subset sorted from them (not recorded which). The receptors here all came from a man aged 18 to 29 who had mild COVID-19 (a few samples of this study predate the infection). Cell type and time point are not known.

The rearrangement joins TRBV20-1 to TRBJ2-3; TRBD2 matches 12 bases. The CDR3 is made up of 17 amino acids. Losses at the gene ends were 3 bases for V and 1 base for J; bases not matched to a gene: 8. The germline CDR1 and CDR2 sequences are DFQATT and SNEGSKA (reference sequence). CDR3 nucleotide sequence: TGCAGTGCTAGTTGGCCTAGCGGGGGGGTTGGCACAGATACGCAGTATTTT. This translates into CSASWPSGGVGTDTQYF.

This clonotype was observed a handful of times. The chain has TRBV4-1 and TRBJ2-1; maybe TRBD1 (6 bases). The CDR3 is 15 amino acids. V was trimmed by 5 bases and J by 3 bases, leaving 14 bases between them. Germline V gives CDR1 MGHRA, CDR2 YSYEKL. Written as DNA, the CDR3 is TGCGCCAGCAGCTCACGGGACACCAGCTACAATGAGCAGTTCTTC. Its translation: CASSSRDTSYNEQFF.

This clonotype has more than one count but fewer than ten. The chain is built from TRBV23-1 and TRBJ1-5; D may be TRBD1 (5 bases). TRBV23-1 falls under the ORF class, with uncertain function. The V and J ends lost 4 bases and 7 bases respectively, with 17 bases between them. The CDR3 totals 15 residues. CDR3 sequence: CASSLLHPGRQPQHF. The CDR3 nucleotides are TGCGCCAGCAGTCTCCTCCACCCGGGACGGCAGCCCCAGCATTTT.

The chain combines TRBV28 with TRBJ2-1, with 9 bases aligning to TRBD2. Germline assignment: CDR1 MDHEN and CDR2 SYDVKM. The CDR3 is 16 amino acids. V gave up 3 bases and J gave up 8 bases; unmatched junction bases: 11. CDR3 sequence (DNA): TGTGCCAGCAGTTTGTCTATGCGGGGGGGCCTTGATGAGCAGTTCTTC. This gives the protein CASSLSMRGGLDEQFF.

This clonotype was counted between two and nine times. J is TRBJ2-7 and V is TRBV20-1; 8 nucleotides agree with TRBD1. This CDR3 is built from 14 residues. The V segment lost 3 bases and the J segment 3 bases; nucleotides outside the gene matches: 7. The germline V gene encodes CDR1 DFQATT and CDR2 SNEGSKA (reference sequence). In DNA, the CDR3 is TGCAGTGCTAGCGCAGGGGGCGTTTTCTACGAGCAGTACGTC. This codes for CSASAGGVFYEQYV.

CDR3 sequence: CASSDVRGNIQYF. The CDR3 coding sequence is TGTGCCAGCAGTGATGTAAGGGGGAACATTCAGTACTTC. V and J are TRBV6-1 and TRBJ2-4; TRBD1 is a possible D gene (6 bases). Germline-derived CDR1 and CDR2 are MNHNS and SASEGT. The CDR3 has 13 amino acids. The germline V and J ends were trimmed by 3 bases and 7 bases, with 10 bases remaining between them.

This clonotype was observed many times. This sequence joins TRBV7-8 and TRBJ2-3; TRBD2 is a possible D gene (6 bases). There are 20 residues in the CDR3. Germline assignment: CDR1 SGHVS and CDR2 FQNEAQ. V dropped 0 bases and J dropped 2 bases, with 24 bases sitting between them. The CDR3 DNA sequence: TGTGCCAGCAGCTTAGCGCTTCAGCGGGTCTCAACCCATTTCACAGATACGCAGTATTTT. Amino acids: CASSLALQRVSTHFTDTQYF.

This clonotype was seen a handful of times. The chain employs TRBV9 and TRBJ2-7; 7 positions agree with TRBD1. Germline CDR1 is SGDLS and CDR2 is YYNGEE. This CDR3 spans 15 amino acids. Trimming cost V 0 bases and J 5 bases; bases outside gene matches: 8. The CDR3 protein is CASSVATTGLHEQYF. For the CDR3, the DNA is TGTGCCAGCAGCGTAGCTACGACAGGGCTACACGAGCAGTACTTC.

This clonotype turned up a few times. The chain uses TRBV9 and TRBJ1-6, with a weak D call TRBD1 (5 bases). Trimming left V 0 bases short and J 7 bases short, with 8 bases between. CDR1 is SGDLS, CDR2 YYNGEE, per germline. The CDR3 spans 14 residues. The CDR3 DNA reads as TGTGCCAGCAGCGTAGATGCAGGGAATTCACCCCTCCACTTT. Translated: CASSVDAGNSPLHF. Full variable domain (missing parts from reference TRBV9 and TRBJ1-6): DSGVTQTPKHLITATGQRVTLRCSPRSGDLSVYWYQQSLDQGLQFLIQYYNGEERAKGNILERFSAQQFPDLHSELNLSSLELGDSALYFCASSVDAGNSPLHFGNGTRLTVT.

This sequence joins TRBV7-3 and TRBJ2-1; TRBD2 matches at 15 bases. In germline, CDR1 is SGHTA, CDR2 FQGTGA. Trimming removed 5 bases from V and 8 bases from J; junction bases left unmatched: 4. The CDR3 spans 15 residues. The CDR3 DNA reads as TGTGCCAGCAGCCAGGGACTAGCGGGGGGCGATGAGCAGTTCTTC. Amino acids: CASSQGLAGGDEQFF.

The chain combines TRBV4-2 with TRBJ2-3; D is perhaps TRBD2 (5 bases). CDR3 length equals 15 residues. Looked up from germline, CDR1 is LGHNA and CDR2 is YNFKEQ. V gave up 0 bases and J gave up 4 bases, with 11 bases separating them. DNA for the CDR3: TGTGCCAGCAGCCAAGATCGGCAGAGGGCAGATACGCAGTATTTT. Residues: CASSQDRQRADTQYF.